This entry features one T cell receptor (beta chain) sequence. This specimen belongs to a study of blood T cell repertoires in COVID-19. The overall study: There were acute and convalescent COVID-19 samples, and they came from the United States, Italy and Spain.

Germline-derived CDR1 and CDR2 are MGHDK and SYGVNS. The CDR3 has 15 residues. Trimming pared 2 bases from V and 5 bases from J, leaving 14 bases between. Donors of Cohort 3 who recovered were those that had two negative PCRs, clearance, or symptom resolution. TCRdb's table, derived via immunoSEQ multiplex PCR, lists solely in-frame clones and lacks some. The sample holds over 300,000 clones, 70% to 90% seen once. Sequenced material: PBMCs or T cells enriched from blood (not recorded which). The chain combines TRBV25-1 with TRBJ2-3, with TRBD2 as a possible D gene (7 bases). The TCR comes from a man aged 25-40 years who had recovered from COVID-19. CDR3 DNA sequence: TGTGCCAGCAGTGAAGGAGGGGGGGCCCAAGATACGCAGTATTTT. Translating gives CASSEGGGAQDTQYF.